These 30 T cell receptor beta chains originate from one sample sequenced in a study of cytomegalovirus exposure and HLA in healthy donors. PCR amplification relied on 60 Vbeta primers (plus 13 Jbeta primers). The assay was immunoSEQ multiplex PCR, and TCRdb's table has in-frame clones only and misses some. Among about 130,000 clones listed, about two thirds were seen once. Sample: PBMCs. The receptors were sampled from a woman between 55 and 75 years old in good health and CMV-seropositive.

The CDR3 sequence is CASSLGPSGEETQYF. As DNA, the CDR3 is TGCGCCAGCAGCTTGGGTCCTAGCGGGGAGGAGACCCAGTACTTC. The rearrangement links TRBV5-1 to TRBJ2-5, with TRBD2 matching 9 bases. CDR1 and CDR2 (germline): SGHRS, YFSETQ. The CDR3 loop spans 15 amino acids. Unmatched junction bases numbered 5, after V lost 0 bases and J lost 5 bases.

The CDR3 sequence is CASSEPSHQAGYTF. The CDR3, as DNA: TGTGCCAGCAGTGAACCCAGCCACCAGGCGGGCTACACCTTC. The V gene is TRBV6-1, the J gene TRBJ1-2; D is unresolved. Germline lookup yields CDR1 MNHNS and CDR2 SASEGT. Trimming took off 2 bases at V and 8 bases at J, with 15 bases between the two ends. This CDR3 comprises 14 residues.

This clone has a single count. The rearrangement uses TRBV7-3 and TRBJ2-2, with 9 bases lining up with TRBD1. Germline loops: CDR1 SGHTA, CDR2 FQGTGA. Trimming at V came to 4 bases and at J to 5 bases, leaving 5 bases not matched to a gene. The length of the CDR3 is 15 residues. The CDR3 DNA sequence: TGTGCCAGCAGCTCCCCGGGACAGGGTACCGGGGAGCTGTTTTTT. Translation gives CASSSPGQGTGELFF.

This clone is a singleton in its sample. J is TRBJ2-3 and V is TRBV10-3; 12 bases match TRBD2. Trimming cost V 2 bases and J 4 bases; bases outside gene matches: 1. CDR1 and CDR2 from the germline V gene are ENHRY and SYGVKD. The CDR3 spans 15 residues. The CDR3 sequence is CAISEASGGADTQYF. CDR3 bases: TGTGCCATCAGTGAGGCTAGCGGGGGGGCAGATACGCAGTATTTT.

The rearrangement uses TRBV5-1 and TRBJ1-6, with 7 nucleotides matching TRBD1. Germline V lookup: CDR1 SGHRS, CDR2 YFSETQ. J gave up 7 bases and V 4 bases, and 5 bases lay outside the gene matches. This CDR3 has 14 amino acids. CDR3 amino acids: CASSPGTENSPLHF. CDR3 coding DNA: TGCGCCAGCAGCCCCGGGACAGAGAATTCACCCCTCCACTTT.

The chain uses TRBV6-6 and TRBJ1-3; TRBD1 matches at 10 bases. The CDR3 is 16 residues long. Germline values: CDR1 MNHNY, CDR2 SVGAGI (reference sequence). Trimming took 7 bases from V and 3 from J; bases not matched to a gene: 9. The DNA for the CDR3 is TGTGCCAGCACCGCCGGGACAGGGGTTGTTGGAAACACCATATATTTT. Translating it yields CASTAGTGVVGNTIYF.

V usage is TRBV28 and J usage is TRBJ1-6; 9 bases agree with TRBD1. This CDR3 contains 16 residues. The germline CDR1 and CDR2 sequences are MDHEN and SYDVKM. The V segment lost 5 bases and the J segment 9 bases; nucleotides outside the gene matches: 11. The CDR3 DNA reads TGTGCCAGCAGTGTTGGTGGGACAGGGCCGACTTCACCCCTCCACTTT. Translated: CASSVGGTGPTSPLHF.

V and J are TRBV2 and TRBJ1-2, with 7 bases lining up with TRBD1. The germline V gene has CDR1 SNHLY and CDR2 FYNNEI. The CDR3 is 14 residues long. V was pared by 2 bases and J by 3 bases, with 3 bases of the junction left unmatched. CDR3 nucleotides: TGTGCCAGCAGTGAAAGACAGGGTGACTATGGCTACACCTTC. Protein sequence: CASSERQGDYGYTF. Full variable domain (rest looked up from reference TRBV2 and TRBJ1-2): EPEVTQTPSHQVTQMGQEVILRCVPISNHLYFYWYRQILGQKVEFLVSFYNNEISEKSEIFDDQFSVERPDGSNFTLKIRSTKLEDSAMYFCASSERQGDYGYTFGSGTRLTVV.

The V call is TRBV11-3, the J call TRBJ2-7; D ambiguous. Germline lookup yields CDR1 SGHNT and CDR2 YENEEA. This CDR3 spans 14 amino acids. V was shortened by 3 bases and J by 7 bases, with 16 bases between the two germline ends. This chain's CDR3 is CASSFSGVGSEQYF. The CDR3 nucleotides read TGTGCCAGCAGCTTTAGTGGAGTTGGGTCTGAGCAGTACTTC.

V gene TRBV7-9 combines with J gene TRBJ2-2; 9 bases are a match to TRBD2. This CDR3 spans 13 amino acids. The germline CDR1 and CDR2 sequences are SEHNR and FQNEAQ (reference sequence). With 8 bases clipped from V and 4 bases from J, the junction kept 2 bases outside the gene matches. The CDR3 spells CASGTSSTGELFF. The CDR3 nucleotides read TGTGCCAGCGGGACTAGCAGCACCGGGGAGCTGTTTTTT.

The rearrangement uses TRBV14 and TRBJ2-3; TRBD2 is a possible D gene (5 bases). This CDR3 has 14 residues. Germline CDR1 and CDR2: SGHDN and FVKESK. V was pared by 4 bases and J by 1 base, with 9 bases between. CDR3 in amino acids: CASSLGGGTDTQYF. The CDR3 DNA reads TGTGCCAGCAGCCTAGGAGGTGGCACAGATACGCAGTATTTT.

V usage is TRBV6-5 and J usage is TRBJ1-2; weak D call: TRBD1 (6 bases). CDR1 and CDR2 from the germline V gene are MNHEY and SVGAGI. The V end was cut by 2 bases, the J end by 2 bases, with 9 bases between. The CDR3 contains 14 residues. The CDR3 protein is CASSYRTDNYGYTF. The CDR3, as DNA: TGTGCCAGCAGTTACCGGACAGACAACTATGGCTACACCTTC.

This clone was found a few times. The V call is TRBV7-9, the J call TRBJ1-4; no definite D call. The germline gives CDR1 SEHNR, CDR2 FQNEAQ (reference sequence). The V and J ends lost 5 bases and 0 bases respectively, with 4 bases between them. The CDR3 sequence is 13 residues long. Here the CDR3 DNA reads TGTGCCAGCAGCCCTCCAACTAATGAAAAACTGTTTTTT. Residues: CASSPPTNEKLFF. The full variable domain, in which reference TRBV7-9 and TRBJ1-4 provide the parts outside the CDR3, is DTGVSQNPRHKITKRGQNVTFRCDPISEHNRLYWYRQTLGQGPEFLTYFQNEAQLEKSRLLSDRFSAERPKGSFSTLEIQRTEQGDSAMYLCASSPPTNEKLFFGSGTQLSVL.

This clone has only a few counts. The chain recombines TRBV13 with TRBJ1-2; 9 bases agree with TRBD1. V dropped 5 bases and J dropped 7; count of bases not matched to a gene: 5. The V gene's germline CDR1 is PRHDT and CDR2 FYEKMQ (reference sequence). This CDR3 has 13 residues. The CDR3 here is CASSGGQGSGYTF. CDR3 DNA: TGTGCCAGCAGCGGCGGACAGGGGTCTGGCTACACCTTC. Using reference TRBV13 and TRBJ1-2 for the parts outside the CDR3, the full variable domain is AAGVIQSPRHLIKEKRETATLKCYPIPRHDTVYWYQQGPGQDPQFLISFYEKMQSDKGSIPDRFSAQQFSDYHSELNMSSLELGDSALYFCASSGGQGSGYTFGSGTRLTVV.

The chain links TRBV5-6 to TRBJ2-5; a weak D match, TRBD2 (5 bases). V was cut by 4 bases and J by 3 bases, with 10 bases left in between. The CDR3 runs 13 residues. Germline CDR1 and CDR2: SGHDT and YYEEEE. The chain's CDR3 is CASSPDGEETQYF. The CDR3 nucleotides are TGTGCCAGCAGCCCGGACGGGGAAGAGACCCAGTACTTC.

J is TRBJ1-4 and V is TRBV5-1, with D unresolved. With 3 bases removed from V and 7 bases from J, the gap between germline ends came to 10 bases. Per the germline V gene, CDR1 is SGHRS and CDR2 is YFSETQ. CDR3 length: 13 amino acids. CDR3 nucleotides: TGCGCCAGCAGCTATGACGGGGTTGAAAAACTGTTTTTT. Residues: CASSYDGVEKLFF.

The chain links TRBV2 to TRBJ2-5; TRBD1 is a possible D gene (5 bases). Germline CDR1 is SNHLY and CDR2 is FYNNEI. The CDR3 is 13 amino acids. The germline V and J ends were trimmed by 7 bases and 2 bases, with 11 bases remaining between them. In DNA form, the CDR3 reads TGTGCCAGCAAGGCAGGGATACAAGAGACCCAGTACTTC. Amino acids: CASKAGIQETQYF. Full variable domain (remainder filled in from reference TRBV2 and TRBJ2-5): EPEVTQTPSHQVTQMGQEVILRCVPISNHLYFYWYRQILGQKVEFLVSFYNNEISEKSEIFDDQFSVERPDGSNFTLKIRSTKLEDSAMYFCASKAGIQETQYFGPGTRLLVL.

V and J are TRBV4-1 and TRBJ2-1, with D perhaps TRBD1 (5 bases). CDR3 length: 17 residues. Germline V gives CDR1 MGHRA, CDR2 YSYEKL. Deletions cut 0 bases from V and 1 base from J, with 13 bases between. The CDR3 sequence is CASSQEDFDSSYNEQFF. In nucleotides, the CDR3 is TGCGCCAGCAGCCAAGAAGACTTTGACAGTTCCTACAATGAGCAGTTCTTC.

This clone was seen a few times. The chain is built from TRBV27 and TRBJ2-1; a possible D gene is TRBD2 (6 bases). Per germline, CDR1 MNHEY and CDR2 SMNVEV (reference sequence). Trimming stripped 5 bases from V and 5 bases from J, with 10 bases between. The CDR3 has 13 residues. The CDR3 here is CASSPRENNEQFF. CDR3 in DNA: TGTGCCAGCAGTCCCCGGGAGAACAATGAGCAGTTCTTC.

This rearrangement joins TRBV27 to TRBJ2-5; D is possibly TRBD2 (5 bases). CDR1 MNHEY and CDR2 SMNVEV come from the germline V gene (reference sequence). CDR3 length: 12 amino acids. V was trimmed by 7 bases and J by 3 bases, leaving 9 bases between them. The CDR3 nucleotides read TGTGCCAGCAAACGGGGTGAAGAGACCCAGTACTTC. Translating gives CASKRGEETQYF.

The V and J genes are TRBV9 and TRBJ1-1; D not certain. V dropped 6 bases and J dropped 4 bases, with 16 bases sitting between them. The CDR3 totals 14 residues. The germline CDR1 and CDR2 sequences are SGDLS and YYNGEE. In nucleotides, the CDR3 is TGTGCCAGCACCCGAGACCCGGAGGGCACTGAAGCTTTCTTT. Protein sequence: CASTRDPEGTEAFF.

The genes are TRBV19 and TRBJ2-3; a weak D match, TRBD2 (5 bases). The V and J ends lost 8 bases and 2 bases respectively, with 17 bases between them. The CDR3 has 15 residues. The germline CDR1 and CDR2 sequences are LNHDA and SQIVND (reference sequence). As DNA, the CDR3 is TGTGCCAGTGGTAAACACGGGGATAACACAGATACGCAGTATTTT. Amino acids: CASGKHGDNTDTQYF.

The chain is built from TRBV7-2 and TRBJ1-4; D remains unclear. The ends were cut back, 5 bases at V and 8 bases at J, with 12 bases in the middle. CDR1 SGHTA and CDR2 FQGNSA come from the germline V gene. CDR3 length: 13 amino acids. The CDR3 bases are TGTGCCAGCAGCCCGGGGATGTGGGAAAAACTGTTTTTT. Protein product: CASSPGMWEKLFF.

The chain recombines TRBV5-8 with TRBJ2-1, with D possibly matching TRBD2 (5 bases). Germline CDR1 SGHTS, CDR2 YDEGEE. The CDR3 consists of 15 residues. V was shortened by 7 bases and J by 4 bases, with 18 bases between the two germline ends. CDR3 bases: TGTGCCAGCTTTAAAGGACCCGGACTTTACAATGAGCAGTTCTTC. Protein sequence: CASFKGPGLYNEQFF. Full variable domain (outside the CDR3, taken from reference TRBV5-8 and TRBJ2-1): EAGVTQSPTHLIKTRGQQATLRCSPISGHTSVYWYQQALGLGLQFLLWYDEGEERNRGNFPPRFSGRQFPNYSSELNVNALELEDSALYLCASFKGPGLYNEQFFGPGTRLTVL.

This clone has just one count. CDR3 in amino acids: CASSLEPGLQNYGYTF. Written as DNA, the CDR3 is TGTGCCAGCAGCTTAGAGCCGGGACTCCAAAACTATGGCTACACCTTC. The chain couples TRBV11-2 to TRBJ1-2; possible D gene TRBD1, 5 bases. Germline values: CDR1 SGHAT, CDR2 FQNNGV. This CDR3 is built from 16 residues. With 0 bases removed from V and 2 bases from J, the gap between germline ends came to 13 bases.

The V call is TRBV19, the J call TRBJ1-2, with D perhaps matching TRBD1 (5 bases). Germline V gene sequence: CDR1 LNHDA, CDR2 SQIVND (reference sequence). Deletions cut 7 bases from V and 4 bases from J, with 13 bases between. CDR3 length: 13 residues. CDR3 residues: CASTATAVYGYTF. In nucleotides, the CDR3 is TGTGCCAGTACAGCGACAGCCGTCTATGGCTACACCTTC.

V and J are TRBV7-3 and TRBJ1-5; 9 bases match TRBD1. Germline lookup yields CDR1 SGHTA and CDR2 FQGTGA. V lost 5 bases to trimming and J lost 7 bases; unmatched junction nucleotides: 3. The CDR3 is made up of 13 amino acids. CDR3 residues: CASSRQGGQPQHF. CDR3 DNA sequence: TGTGCCAGCAGCCGACAGGGGGGCCAGCCCCAGCATTTT.

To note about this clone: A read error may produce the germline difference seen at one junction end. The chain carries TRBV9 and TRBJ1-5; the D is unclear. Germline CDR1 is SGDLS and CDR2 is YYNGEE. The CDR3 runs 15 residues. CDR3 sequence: CASSVDGGSHQPQHF. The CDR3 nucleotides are TGTGCCAGCAGCGTAGATGGAGGTAGCCATCAGCCCCAGCATTTT.

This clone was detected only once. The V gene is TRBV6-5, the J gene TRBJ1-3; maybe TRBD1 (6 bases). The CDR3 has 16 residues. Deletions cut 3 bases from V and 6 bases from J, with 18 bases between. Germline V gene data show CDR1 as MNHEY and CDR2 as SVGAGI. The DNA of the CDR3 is TGTGCCAGCAGTTATCGGTCCCTAGGGGGATCAAACACCATATATTTT. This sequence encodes CASSYRSLGGSNTIYF.

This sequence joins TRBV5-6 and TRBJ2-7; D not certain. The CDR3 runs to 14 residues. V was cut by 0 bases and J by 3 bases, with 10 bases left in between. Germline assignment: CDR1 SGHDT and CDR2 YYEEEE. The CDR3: CASSLGQVHYEQYF. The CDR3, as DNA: TGTGCCAGCAGCTTGGGGCAGGTTCACTACGAGCAGTACTTC.